This T cell receptor (beta chain) was identified in a study of blood T cell repertoires in COVID-19. Study-level background: Spain, Italy and the United States supplied samples that represented acute and convalescent COVID-19.

Trimming removed 0 bases from V and 3 bases from J; junction bases left unmatched: 2. This CDR3 contains 14 residues. Germline V gene sequence: CDR1 LNHDA, CDR2 SQIVND (reference sequence). Per the study methods: Estimation of nucleated cell counts relied on the amplification of reference gene primers. Data came from immunoSEQ multiplex PCR; TCRdb stores just in-frame clones and leaves some out. From that table come the V and J calls and clone size; the DNA was used to work out D and trimming. This sample has about 180,000 clones; 75% to 90% occur once, and the top ten carry less than 3.5%. The chain is built from TRBV19 and TRBJ2-7; TRBD1 agrees at 7 bases. The origin of this receptor is a woman in her fifties or sixties with acute or convalescent COVID-19. Sequencing was done on a sample of peripheral blood. CDR3 region: CASSIDTGVYEQYF. CDR3 DNA: TGTGCCAGTAGTATAGACACAGGGGTCTACGAGCAGTACTTC.